A selection of T cell receptor beta chains follows, all from one sample in a study of blood T cell repertoires in COVID-19. The repertoire was sequenced with immunoSEQ multiplex PCR; TCRdb's copy has only in-frame clones and lacks some. Counted here are under 95,000 clones, less than 85% occurring once; the ten biggest clones make up about an eighth. The specimen sequenced was peripheral blood. Receptors were obtained from a human donor in a cohort sampled during active COVID-19. CDR3s include the opening cysteine and the closing phenylalanine or tryptophan. The D gene is left open where the match is weak. Expanded clones get a size class; other rows say once, few or many, or leave the size out.

D gene: .
J gene: TRBJ1-2
V gene: TRBV28
clone size: .
CDR3 DNA: TGTGCCAGCAGCCTACCCCCAGGCTATGGCTACACCTTC
CDR3 protein: CASSLPPGYGYTF

D gene: .
J gene: TRBJ2-7
V gene: TRBV5-1
clone size: once
CDR3 DNA: TGCGCCAGCAGCTTGCAGGGGCAAGACTACGAGCAGTACTTC
CDR3 protein: CASSLQGQDYEQYF

D gene: TRBD1
J gene: TRBJ2-7
V gene: TRBV3-1/TRBV3-2
clone size: .
CDR3 DNA: TGTGCCAGCAGCCCGTGGACAGGGGACTACGAGCAGTACTTC
CDR3 protein: CASSPWTGDYEQYF

D gene: TRBD2
J gene: TRBJ2-1
V gene: TRBV6-6
clone size: few
CDR3 DNA: TGTGCCAGCAGTCCCCGGGCTAGCGGGGGGGCAAATGAGCAGTTCTTC
CDR3 protein: CASSPRASGGANEQFF

D gene: TRBD2
J gene: TRBJ2-5
V gene: TRBV9
clone size: .
CDR3 DNA: TGTGCCAGCAGCGTAGGTCCAGCGGGAGGGCAAGAGACCCAGTACTTC
CDR3 protein: CASSVGPAGGQETQYF

D gene: TRBD2
J gene: TRBJ2-5
V gene: TRBV6-6
clone size: .
CDR3 DNA: TGTGCCAGCAGCCGACCAGTGCGGGGGAGTCCTATCGAGACCCAGTACTTC
CDR3 protein: CASSRPVRGSPIETQYF

D gene: TRBD1
J gene: TRBJ1-5
V gene: TRBV6-1
clone size: .
CDR3 DNA: TGTGCCAGCAGTGAAGAAGGGACAGATAGCAATCAGCCCCAGCATTTT
CDR3 protein: CASSEEGTDSNQPQHF

D gene: TRBD1
J gene: TRBJ1-4
V gene: TRBV19
clone size: .
CDR3 DNA: TGTGCCAGTAACATACAGGGGGCAACTAATGAAAAACTGTTTTTT
CDR3 protein: CASNIQGATNEKLFF

D gene: .
J gene: TRBJ1-4
V gene: TRBV6-5
clone size: .
CDR3 DNA: TGTGCCAGCAGATGGACGGGGGAAAAACTGTTTTTT
CDR3 protein: CASRWTGEKLFF

D gene: .
J gene: TRBJ2-7
V gene: TRBV4-3
clone size: .
CDR3 DNA: TGCGCCAGCAGCCAGGCCCCGGCGGGGAGATACGAGCAGTACTTC
CDR3 protein: CASSQAPAGRYEQYF

D gene: TRBD2
J gene: TRBJ2-3
V gene: TRBV6-5
clone size: .
CDR3 DNA: TGTGCCAGCGGAGTCCTAGCGGGAGTTAGAGATACGCAGTATTTT
CDR3 protein: CASGVLAGVRDTQYF

D gene: TRBD1
J gene: TRBJ2-3
V gene: TRBV4-3
clone size: .
CDR3 DNA: TGCGCCAGCAGCCAAGGCCCCCAGGGGGAGACAGATACGCAGTATTTT
CDR3 protein: CASSQGPQGETDTQYF

D gene: TRBD2
J gene: TRBJ2-6
V gene: TRBV3-1/TRBV3-2
clone size: .
CDR3 DNA: TGTGCCAGCAGCCTCTCCCGGACTAGTTTCCCCCTCCGCCTCTCTGGGGCCAACGTCCTGACTTTC
CDR3 protein: CASSLSRTSFPLRLSGANVLTF

D gene: .
J gene: TRBJ1-4
V gene: TRBV19
clone size: .
CDR3 DNA: TGTGCCAGTAGTATTCGAGGCAGGGGAAATGAAAAACTGTTTTTT
CDR3 protein: CASSIRGRGNEKLFF

D gene: TRBD2
J gene: TRBJ2-2
V gene: TRBV7-2
clone size: .
CDR3 DNA: TGTGCCAGCAGCCGGACTAGCGGTTACACCGGGGAGCTGTTTTTT
CDR3 protein: CASSRTSGYTGELFF

D gene: TRBD1
J gene: TRBJ2-7
V gene: TRBV7-9
clone size: .
CDR3 DNA: TGTGCCAGCAGCTTTGGGACAGGGGAGGCCTACGAGCAGTACTTC
CDR3 protein: CASSFGTGEAYEQYF

D gene: TRBD1
J gene: TRBJ2-4
V gene: TRBV27
clone size: once
CDR3 DNA: TGTGCCAGCAGTCTAACCTGGACAGGGGGCCCAAACATTCAGTACTTC
CDR3 protein: CASSLTWTGGPNIQYF